This is a list of T cell receptor beta chains from one sample in a study of T cells in Graves' hyperthyroidism and ophthalmopathy. A single record per CDR3 protein comes from TCRdb applying MiXCR to the multiplex PCR reads. This table has a few hundred thousand distinct CDR3 sequences, 18% appearing once. The sequencing sample was made of blood. Source of these receptors: a woman in her 40s with Graves' ophthalmopathy. CDR3s include the opening cysteine and the closing phenylalanine or tryptophan.

V gene	J gene	CDR3 protein
TRBV29-1	TRBJ2-5	CSVSGPGGETQYF
TRBV20-1	TRBJ2-7	CSVSEQYF
TRBV4-1	TRBJ1-2	CASSQDDQGFNYGYTF
TRBV30	TRBJ2-2	CAWSEGIGTGELFF
TRBV19	TRBJ2-7	CASCPRGLDEQYF
TRBV5-1	TRBJ1-1	CASSPTVSGDGTEAFF
TRBV6-1	TRBJ1-5	CASSGRANSNQPQHF
TRBV20-1	TRBJ2-7	CSATPGLATHEQYF
TRBV20-1	TRBJ1-6	CSAKTGDGSPLHF
TRBV7-2	TRBJ1-2	CASSLRLQATGDSDYGYTF
TRBV6-5	TRBJ1-2	CASSSSGGSVYGYTF
TRBV20-1	TRBJ2-5	CSARDPQQGGKETQYF
TRBV6-5	TRBJ2-7	CASTLGLAETSSYEQYF
TRBV29-1	TRBJ1-2	CSVRSLLGTSGYTF
TRBV28	TRBJ2-7	CASSTFLLFGTHSYEQYF
TRBV20-1	TRBJ2-4	CSARDVGAWAKNIQYF
TRBV30	TRBJ2-7	CAWSSYDSGEQYF
TRBV7-2	TRBJ2-7	CASSSSGSHYEQYF
TRBV13	TRBJ1-2	CASSFGTGKAWNYGYTF
TRBV12-3/TRBV12-4	TRBJ1-5	CASSLMGQGENQPQHF
TRBV19	TRBJ2-5	CASSIVGFGETQYF
TRBV7-9	TRBJ1-1	CASSSQPPGDTEAFF
TRBV2	TRBJ2-7	CASHSRLAGYEQYF
TRBV6-2/TRBV6-3	TRBJ2-7	CASSYTLGVSHF